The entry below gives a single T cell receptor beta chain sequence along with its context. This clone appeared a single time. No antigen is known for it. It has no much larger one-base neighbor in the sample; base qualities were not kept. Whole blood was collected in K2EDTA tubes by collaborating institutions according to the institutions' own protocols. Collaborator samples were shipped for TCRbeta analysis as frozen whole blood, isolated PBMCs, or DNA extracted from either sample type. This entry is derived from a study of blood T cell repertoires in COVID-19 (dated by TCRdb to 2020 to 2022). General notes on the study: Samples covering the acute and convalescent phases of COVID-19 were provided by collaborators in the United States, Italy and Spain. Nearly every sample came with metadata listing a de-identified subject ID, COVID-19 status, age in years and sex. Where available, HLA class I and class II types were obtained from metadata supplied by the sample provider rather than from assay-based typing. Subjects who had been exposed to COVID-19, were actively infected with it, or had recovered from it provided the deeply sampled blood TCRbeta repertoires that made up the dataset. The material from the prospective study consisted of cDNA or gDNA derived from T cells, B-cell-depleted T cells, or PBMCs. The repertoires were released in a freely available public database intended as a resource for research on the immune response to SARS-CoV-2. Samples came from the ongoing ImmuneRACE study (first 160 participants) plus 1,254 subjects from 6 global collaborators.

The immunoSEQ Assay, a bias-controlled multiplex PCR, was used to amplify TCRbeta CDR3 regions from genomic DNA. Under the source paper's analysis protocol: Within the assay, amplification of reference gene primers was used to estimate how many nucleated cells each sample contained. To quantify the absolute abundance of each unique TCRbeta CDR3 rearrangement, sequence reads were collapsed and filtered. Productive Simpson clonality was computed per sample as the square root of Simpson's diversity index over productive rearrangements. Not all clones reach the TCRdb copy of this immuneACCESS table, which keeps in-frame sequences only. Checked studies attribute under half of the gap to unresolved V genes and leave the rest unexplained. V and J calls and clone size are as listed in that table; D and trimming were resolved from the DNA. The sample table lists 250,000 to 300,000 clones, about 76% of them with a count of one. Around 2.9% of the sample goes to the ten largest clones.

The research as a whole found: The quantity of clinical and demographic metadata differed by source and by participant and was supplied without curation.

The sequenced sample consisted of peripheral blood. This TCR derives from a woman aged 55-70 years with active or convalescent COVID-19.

In nucleotides, the sequence is TGTGCCAGCAGCTCGACAGGGGGCGGAAGGACTAATGAAAAACTGTTTTTT. This translates into CASSSTGGGRTNEKLFF. The chain was built from TRBV5-5 and TRBJ1-4, with 10 bases matching TRBD1. At the junction V is shortened by 3 bases and J by 2 bases; bases outside the gene matches: 7. Its CDR3 holds 17 amino acids, cysteine through phenylalanine. Only the CDR3 portion is preserved as DNA: 51 bases, with reading frame beginning at the first base. The germline V gene (reference sequence) yields SGHKS for CDR1 and YYEKEE for CDR2.